One and the same sample provided the 26 T cell receptor beta chains below, sequenced in a study of T cells in tumors after PD-1 blockade. Profiled with immunoSEQ multiplex PCR; TCRdb holds only in-frame clones, not every one. The data show about 59,000 clones, around 80% seen once. The material sequenced was PBMCs, taken before anti-PD-1 treatment. These receptor sequences come from a human donor with basal cell carcinoma.

The chain carries TRBV18 and TRBJ1-2; TRBD1 might be the D (6 bases). Germline-derived CDR1 and CDR2 are KGHSH and LQKENI. V shed 3 bases and J shed 2 bases, with 19 bases lying between them. The CDR3 runs to 17 residues. In DNA, the CDR3 is TGTGCCAGCTCACCCTTAGGCAGGGGAGGTATCAACTATGGCTACACCTTC. Encoded protein: CASSPLGRGGINYGYTF.

The chain carries TRBV19 and TRBJ2-2; D is unresolved. Germline CDR1 reads LNHDA; CDR2 reads SQIVND (reference sequence). V was shortened by 5 bases and J by 2 bases, with 12 bases between the two germline ends. This CDR3 spans 15 amino acids. The CDR3 protein is CASSVRHANTGELFF. The CDR3 bases are TGTGCCAGTAGTGTACGACACGCCAACACCGGGGAGCTGTTTTTT.

The chain recombines TRBV13 with TRBJ1-3; D not certain. This CDR3 has 14 amino acids. The V gene lost 6 bases and the J gene lost 4 bases, with 13 bases spanning the gap. Germline V gene data show CDR1 as PRHDT and CDR2 as FYEKMQ (reference sequence). The CDR3 loop is CASSTVSRGNTIYF. The CDR3, as DNA: TGTGCCAGCAGTACGGTCAGTCGGGGAAACACCATATATTTT.

This chain joins TRBV10-3 and TRBJ2-1; 12 bases line up with TRBD2. J was trimmed by 2 bases and V by 6 bases; bases with no gene match: 17. This CDR3 spans 20 amino acids. The V gene's germline CDR1 is ENHRY and CDR2 SYGVKD. CDR3 nucleotides: TGTGCCATCAGGCCCCGGTCGGCTAGCGGGGGGGGTAGCCCCTACAATGAGCAGTTCTTC. Its protein product is CAIRPRSASGGGSPYNEQFF.

Regarding this clone: Other DNA sequences in the sample encode the same CDR3. V gene TRBV7-2 combines with J gene TRBJ2-1; TRBD1 agrees at 7 bases. CDR3 length: 14 amino acids. The germline gives CDR1 SGHTA, CDR2 FQGNSA. V was clipped by 5 bases and J by 5 bases; unmatched bases: 6. The CDR3 spells CASSPRTGNNEQFF. Written as DNA, the CDR3 is TGTGCCAGCAGCCCCAGGACAGGTAACAATGAGCAGTTCTTC.

A remark on this clone: The sample has other DNA sequences that encode this CDR3 too. The V gene is TRBV5-1, the J gene TRBJ2-1, with 13 nucleotides matching TRBD2. The CDR3 consists of 15 residues. Germline V gene data show CDR1 as SGHRS and CDR2 as YFSETQ. V lost 4 bases and J lost 10; bases outside the gene matches: 8. CDR3 region: CASSPGLAGSQEQFF. CDR3 coding DNA: TGCGCCAGCAGCCCGGGACTAGCGGGGTCCCAGGAGCAGTTCTTC.

The chain couples TRBV6-5 to TRBJ1-2; D unresolved. The V gene's germline CDR1 is MNHEY and CDR2 SVGAGI. The CDR3 runs to 14 residues. V shed 5 bases and J shed 6 bases, with 16 bases lying between them. Here the CDR3 reads CASSRLRENDGYTF. The CDR3 DNA is TGTGCCAGCAGTCGCCTCCGGGAGAATGATGGCTACACCTTC.

V and J are TRBV12-3 or TRBV12-4 and TRBJ1-4; tentatively, D is TRBD1 (5 bases). V lost 6 bases to trimming and J lost 5 bases, with 10 bases between them. The CDR3 runs 13 residues. In DNA form, the CDR3 reads TGTGCCAGCAGCCGGGGGGGGAATGAAAAACTGTTTTTT. Its translation: CASSRGGNEKLFF.

The chain combines TRBV5-6 with TRBJ2-5; tentatively, D is TRBD2 (5 bases). The CDR3 length is 17 residues. Trimming cost V 0 bases and J 5 bases, with 20 bases left between them. The germline V gene has CDR1 SGHDT and CDR2 YYEEEE. The CDR3 DNA is TGTGCCAGCAGCTTGGAACGCGGGTCCTCTAAACCGGAGACCCAGTACTTC. This codes for CASSLERGSSKPETQYF.

The V and J genes are TRBV18 and TRBJ1-6, with TRBD1 matching over 7 bases. V shed 5 bases and J 8 bases; nucleotides not matched to a gene: 6. The CDR3 is 14 residues long. The germline CDR1 and CDR2 sequences are KGHSH and LQKENI. In nucleotides, the CDR3 is TGTGCCAGCTCAAAGACAGGGCAGGATTCACCCCTCCACTTT. Amino acids: CASSKTGQDSPLHF. Drawing the rest from reference TRBV18 and TRBJ1-6, the complete variable domain is NAGVMQNPRHLVRRRGQEARLRCSPMKGHSHVYWYRQLPEEGLKFMVYLQKENIIDESGMPKERFSAEFPKEGPSILRIQQVVRGDSAAYFCASSKTGQDSPLHFGNGTRLTVT.

The V call is TRBV7-9, the J call TRBJ1-2; D possibly corresponds to TRBD1 (5 bases). The CDR3 runs to 12 residues. V lost 8 bases to trimming and J lost 1 base, with 8 bases between them. Germline CDR1 is SEHNR and CDR2 is FQNEAQ (reference sequence). The CDR3 loop reads CASVGVNYGYTF. CDR3 in DNA: TGTGCCAGCGTAGGGGTTAACTATGGCTACACCTTC.

The chain links TRBV7-3 to TRBJ2-5; 9 positions agree with TRBD2. The CDR3 spans 15 residues. Germline CDR1 SGHTA, CDR2 FQGTGA. J was trimmed by 5 bases and V by 2 bases; bases with no gene match: 6. The CDR3 region is CASSLDASGAETQYF. DNA of the CDR3: TGTGCCAGCAGCTTAGACGCTAGCGGGGCGGAGACCCAGTACTTC.

The chain employs TRBV10-3 and TRBJ2-7; TRBD2 matches at 9 bases. Germline CDR1 ENHRY, CDR2 SYGVKD. Trimming took 4 bases from V and 7 from J; bases not matched to a gene: 5. The CDR3 has 13 residues. CDR3 DNA: TGTGCCATCAGTGGGGTTACTAGCGGGGAGCAGTACTTC. It is translated as CAISGVTSGEQYF.

This clone appeared a few times. V and J are TRBV30 and TRBJ1-2; tentative D call: TRBD1 (5 bases). There are 11 residues in the CDR3. Trimming left V 2 bases short and J 8 bases short, with 9 bases between. Germline CDR1 GTSNPN, CDR2 SVGIG (reference sequence). DNA of the CDR3: TGTGCCTGGAGTTTGGGGGTGGGCTACACCTTC. This sequence encodes CAWSLGVGYTF.

The chain uses TRBV3-1 (or the pseudogene TRBV3-2) and TRBJ1-1; unclear D gene. The CDR3 has 15 residues. Trimming left V 1 base short and J 1 base short, with 10 bases between. From germline, CDR1 is LGHDT and CDR2 YNNKEL (reference sequence). CDR3 sequence reads: CASSQGTTSNTEAFF. CDR3 DNA: TGTGCCAGCAGCCAAGGAACGACCTCGAACACTGAAGCTTTCTTT.

The chain carries TRBV14 and TRBJ1-1; a weak D match, TRBD1 (6 bases). The germline gives CDR1 SGHDN, CDR2 FVKESK. V lost 4 bases, J lost 5 bases, and 14 bases lay in between. The CDR3 loop spans 14 amino acids. The CDR3 nucleotides are TGTGCCAGCAGCCTTACGGGGGCGAGGACTGAAGCTTTCTTT. Translation gives CASSLTGARTEAFF.

The chain has TRBV2 and TRBJ2-1, with D uncertain. V lost 7 bases, J lost 4 bases, and 11 bases lay in between. The CDR3 spans 13 residues. The germline CDR1 and CDR2 sequences are SNHLY and FYNNEI. CDR3: CASKDLDYNEQFF. The CDR3 DNA reads as TGTGCCAGCAAGGACCTAGATTACAATGAGCAGTTCTTC. The full variable domain, rest sourced from reference TRBV2 and TRBJ2-1, is EPEVTQTPSHQVTQMGQEVILRCVPISNHLYFYWYRQILGQKVEFLVSFYNNEISEKSEIFDDQFSVERPDGSNFTLKIRSTKLEDSAMYFCASKDLDYNEQFFGPGTRLTVL.

The chain has TRBV2 and TRBJ2-1; 8 bases match TRBD2. Germline V lookup: CDR1 SNHLY, CDR2 FYNNEI. V lost 0 bases to trimming and J lost 9 bases; unmatched junction nucleotides: 10. The CDR3 extends over 16 amino acids. The CDR3 sequence is CASSEARRGAQGEQFF. The DNA of the CDR3 is TGTGCCAGCAGTGAAGCACGGCGGGGGGCGCAGGGTGAGCAGTTCTTC.

A single count supports this clone. V usage is TRBV30 and J usage is TRBJ2-3; 8 bases line up with TRBD1. Germline CDR1 is GTSNPN and CDR2 is SVGIG (reference sequence). CDR3 length: 15 residues. The trim removed 3 bases at V and 3 bases at J, leaving 8 bases unmatched. The CDR3 DNA reads TGTGCCTGGAGAGATCAGGGGGCAGGGACAGATACGCAGTATTTT. This codes for CAWRDQGAGTDTQYF.

The chain employs TRBV7-2 and TRBJ1-4; D is unresolved. V was clipped by 1 base and J by 3 bases, with 18 bases between them. The CDR3 runs 18 residues. From germline, CDR1 is SGHTA and CDR2 FQGNSA. CDR3 region: CASSLGFRSSLSNEKLFF. In DNA, the CDR3 is TGTGCCAGCAGCTTAGGATTTCGGTCCTCTTTATCTAATGAAAAACTGTTTTTT.

Points on this clone: A junction boundary mismatches the germline segment, possibly from a read error. The rearrangement uses TRBV19 and TRBJ2-1; the match to TRBD2 covers 9 bases. The V gene's germline CDR1 is LNHDA and CDR2 SQIVND (reference sequence). The CDR3 sequence is 15 residues long. CDR3 bases: TGTGCCAGTACCCTACTGGCGGGGGGGCCGGGTGAGCAGCTCTTC. Encoded protein: CASTLLAGGPGEQLF. The whole variable domain, filled in from reference TRBV19 and TRBJ2-1, reads DGGITQSPKYLFRKEGQNVTLSCEQNLNHDAMYWYRQDPGQGLRLIYYSQIVNDFQKGDIAEGYSVSREKKESFPLTVTSAQKNPTAFYLCASTLLAGGPGEQLFGPGTRLTVL.

The sample holds one count of this clone. This sequence joins TRBV5-5 and TRBJ1-1; TRBD1 is a possible D gene (6 bases). CDR1 and CDR2 from the germline V gene are SGHKS and YYEKEE (reference sequence). Trimming took 4 bases from V and 2 from J, leaving 12 bases between them. This CDR3 spans 14 amino acids. This CDR3 is CASSPRDTNTEAFF. As DNA, the CDR3 is TGTGCCAGCAGCCCTCGGGACACCAACACTGAAGCTTTCTTT.

The V call is TRBV5-1, the J call TRBJ2-2; D is uncertain. This CDR3 region has 13 residues. Trimming cost V 4 bases and J 6 bases, with 10 bases left between them. Per germline, CDR1 SGHRS and CDR2 YFSETQ. The CDR3 reads CASSVNTPGELFF. The CDR3 coding sequence is TGCGCCAGCAGCGTTAACACCCCCGGGGAGCTGTTTTTT.

The J gene is TRBJ2-3, the V gene TRBV3-1 (or the pseudogene TRBV3-2), with D possibly being TRBD1 or TRBD2 (5 bases each). Germline V gene sequence: CDR1 LGHDT, CDR2 YNNKEL (reference sequence). The CDR3 spans 16 residues. V gave up 1 base and J gave up 2 bases, with 13 bases separating them. The CDR3 sequence: CASSQVPGRNTDTQYF. DNA of the CDR3: TGTGCCAGCAGCCAAGTACCGGGACGGAACACAGATACGCAGTATTTT.

The chain carries TRBV15 and TRBJ2-2, with D tentatively TRBD2 (5 bases). CDR1 and CDR2 (germline): LNHNV, YYDKDF (reference sequence). Trimming shortened V by 5 bases and J by 1 base, and 17 bases separated the two germline ends. This CDR3 is 17 amino acids long. CDR3 nucleotides: TGTGCCACCAGCCCACATGGGAGAACGGGGAACACCGGGGAGCTGTTTTTT. Protein sequence: CATSPHGRTGNTGELFF.

The table lists this clone with many counts. The chain couples TRBV5-5 to TRBJ1-5; 9 bases are a match to TRBD1. V trimming: 4 bases; J trimming: 4 bases; junction bases outside the gene matches: 15. CDR3 length: 18 amino acids. CDR1 is SGHKS and CDR2 is YYEKEE in the germline V gene (reference sequence). CDR3 nucleotide sequence: TGTGCCAGCAGCCCCGTCCTCCGGGACAGGGTTTTGAATCAGCCCCAGCATTTT. This translates into CASSPVLRDRVLNQPQHF.